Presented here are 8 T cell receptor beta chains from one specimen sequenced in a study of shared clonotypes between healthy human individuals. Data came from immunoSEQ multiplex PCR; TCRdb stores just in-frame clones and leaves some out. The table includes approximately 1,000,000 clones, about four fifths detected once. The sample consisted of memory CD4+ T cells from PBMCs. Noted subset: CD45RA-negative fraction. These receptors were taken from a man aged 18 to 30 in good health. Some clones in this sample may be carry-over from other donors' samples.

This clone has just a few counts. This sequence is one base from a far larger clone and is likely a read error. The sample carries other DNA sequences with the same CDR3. The CDR3 DNA reads as TGTGCCAGCAGCTTAACAGATACGCAGTATTTT. Translated, it gives CASSLTDTQYF. The chain combines TRBV7-9 with TRBJ2-3; D uncertain. This CDR3 region has 11 residues. Germline V CDR1 and CDR2: SEHNR, FQNEAQ (reference sequence). Trimming cost V 2 bases and J 3 bases, with 0 bases left between them. Looking up the rest from reference TRBV7-9 and TRBJ2-3 gives the full variable domain: DTGVSQNPRHKITKRGQNVTFRCDPISEHNRLYWYRQTLGQGPEFLTYFQNEAQLEKSRLLSDRFSAERPKGSFSTLEIQRTEQGDSAMYLCASSLTDTQYFGPGTRLTVL.

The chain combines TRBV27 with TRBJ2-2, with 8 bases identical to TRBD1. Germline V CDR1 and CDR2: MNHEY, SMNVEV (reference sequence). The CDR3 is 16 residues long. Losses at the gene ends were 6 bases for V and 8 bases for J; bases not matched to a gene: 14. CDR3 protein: CASSPLAAGGAGELFF. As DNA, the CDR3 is TGTGCCAGCAGCCCACTTGCGGCAGGGGGCGCGGGGGAGCTGTTTTTT.

DNA of the CDR3: TGTGCCAGCACCTCGGGGGGGACAGGGGGACAGACCCAGTACTTC. Protein: CASTSGGTGGQTQYF. The chain combines TRBV28 with TRBJ2-5; 11 nucleotides align to TRBD1. V trimming: 7 bases; J trimming: 6 bases; junction bases outside the gene matches: 10. The CDR3 has 15 amino acids. The germline gives CDR1 MDHEN, CDR2 SYDVKM.

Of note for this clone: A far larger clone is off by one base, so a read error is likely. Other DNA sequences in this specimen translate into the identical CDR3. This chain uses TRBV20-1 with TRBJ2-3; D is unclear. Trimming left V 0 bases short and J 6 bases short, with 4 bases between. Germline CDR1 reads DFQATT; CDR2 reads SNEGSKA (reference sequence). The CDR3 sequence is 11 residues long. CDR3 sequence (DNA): TGCAGTGCTAGAGAGAGGGATACGCAGTATTTT. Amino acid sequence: CSARERDTQYF.

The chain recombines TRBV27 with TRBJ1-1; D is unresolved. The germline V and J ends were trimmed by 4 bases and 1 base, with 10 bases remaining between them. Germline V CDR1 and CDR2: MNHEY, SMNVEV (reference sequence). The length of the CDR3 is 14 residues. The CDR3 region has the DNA TGTGCCAGCAGTTCCTTCGCGTCGAACACTGAAGCTTTCTTT. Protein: CASSSFASNTEAFF.

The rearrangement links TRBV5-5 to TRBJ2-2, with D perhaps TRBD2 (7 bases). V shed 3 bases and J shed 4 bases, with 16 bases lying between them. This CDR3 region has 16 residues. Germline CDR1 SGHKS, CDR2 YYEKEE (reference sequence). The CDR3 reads CASSSRGGAGTGELFF. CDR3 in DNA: TGTGCCAGCAGCTCCCGCGGGGGCGCGGGCACCGGGGAGCTGTTTTTT.

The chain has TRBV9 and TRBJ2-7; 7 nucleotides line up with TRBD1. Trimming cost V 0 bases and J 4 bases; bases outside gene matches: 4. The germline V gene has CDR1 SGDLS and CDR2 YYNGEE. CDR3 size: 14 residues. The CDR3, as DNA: TGTGCCAGCAGCGTAGAGGACAGGAGGTACGAGCAGTACTTC. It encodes CASSVEDRRYEQYF.

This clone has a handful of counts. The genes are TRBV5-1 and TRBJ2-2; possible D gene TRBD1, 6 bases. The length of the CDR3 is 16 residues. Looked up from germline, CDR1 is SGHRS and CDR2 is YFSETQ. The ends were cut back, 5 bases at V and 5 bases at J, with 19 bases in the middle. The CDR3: CASRRGTGELTGELFF. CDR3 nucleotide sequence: TGCGCCAGCAGGAGGGGGACGGGCGAGCTAACCGGGGAGCTGTTTTTT. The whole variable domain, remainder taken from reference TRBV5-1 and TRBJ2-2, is KAGVTQTPRYLIKTRGQQVTLSCSPISGHRSVSWYQQTPGQGLQFLFEYFSETQRNKGNFPGRFSGRQFSNSRSEMNVSTLELGDSALYLCASRRGTGELTGELFFGEGSRLTVL.